The following is a T cell receptor (beta chain) sequence with its context. What it binds is not known. Deep-level running was used for the assay. The assay was immunoSEQ multiplex PCR, and TCRdb's table has in-frame clones only and misses some. The repertoire has about 2.1 million clones, about 93% of them found once; the top ten carry 1.5% to 2%. The CDR3 is 14 residues long. V gave up 5 bases and J gave up 1 base, with 12 bases separating them. Germline CDR1 SEHNR, CDR2 FQNEAQ (reference sequence). The sample comes from a study of shared clonotypes between healthy human individuals. Terminally differentiated effector memory CD45RA+ cells were excluded from the naive CD8 cells, which were CD45RO-negative and positively selected for CCR7. Study-wide results and caveats: A small donor pool kept down the genetic and exposure-history diversity that was represented. Clonotype sharing across a few donors was observed for about 5.2% of naive CD4 clonotypes.

The receptor was derived from a man between 18 and 29 years old in good health. Some clones in this sample may be carry-over from other donors' samples. Specimen: naive CD8+ T cells from PBMCs. The V call is TRBV7-9, the J call TRBJ2-7, with D possibly TRBD1 on 6 matching bases. Here the CDR3 DNA reads TGTGCCAGCAGCGGAGACAGGACGTCCTACGAGCAGTACTTC. Translating gives CASSGDRTSYEQYF.